This note documents a single T cell receptor beta chain sequence. What it binds is not known. The CDR3 is 13 residues long. The ends were cut back, 5 bases at V and 9 bases at J, with 14 bases in the middle. The germline CDR1 and CDR2 sequences are LNHNV and YYDKDF (reference sequence). This sample stems from a study of T-cell memory formation after mild COVID-19. General study findings and limits: A subset of responding clones appeared in pre-infection memory, suggesting cross-reactive memory joined.

TCRdb ran MiXCR on the 5' RACE reads and lists one entry per CDR3 protein. The sample lists roughly 340,000 distinct CDR3 sequences, roughly 15% occurring once. Sequencing used PBMCs or a T cell subset sorted from them (not recorded which). The J gene is TRBJ2-1, the V gene TRBV15; TRBD2 is a possible D gene (6 bases). This receptor was taken from a man between 18 and 29 years old who had mild COVID-19 (a few samples of this study predate the infection). Cell type and time point are not known. Written as DNA, the CDR3 is TGTGCCACCAGCCGACCGGAGGGAAGTGAGCAGTTCTTC. Its translation: CATSRPEGSEQFF.